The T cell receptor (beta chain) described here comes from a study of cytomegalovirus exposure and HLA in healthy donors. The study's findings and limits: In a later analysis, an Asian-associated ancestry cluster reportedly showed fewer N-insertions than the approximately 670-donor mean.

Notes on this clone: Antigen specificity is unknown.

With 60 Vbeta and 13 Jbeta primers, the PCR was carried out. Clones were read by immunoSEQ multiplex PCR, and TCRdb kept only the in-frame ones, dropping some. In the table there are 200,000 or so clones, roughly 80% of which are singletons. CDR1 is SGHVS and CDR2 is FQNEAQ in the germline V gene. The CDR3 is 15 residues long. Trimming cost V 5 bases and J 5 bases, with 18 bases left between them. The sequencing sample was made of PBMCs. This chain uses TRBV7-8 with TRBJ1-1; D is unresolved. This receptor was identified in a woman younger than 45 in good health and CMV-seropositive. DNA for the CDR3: TGTGCCAGCAGCAATACAGTGGGGAGGGAGACTGAAGCTTTCTTT. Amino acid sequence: CASSNTVGRETEAFF.